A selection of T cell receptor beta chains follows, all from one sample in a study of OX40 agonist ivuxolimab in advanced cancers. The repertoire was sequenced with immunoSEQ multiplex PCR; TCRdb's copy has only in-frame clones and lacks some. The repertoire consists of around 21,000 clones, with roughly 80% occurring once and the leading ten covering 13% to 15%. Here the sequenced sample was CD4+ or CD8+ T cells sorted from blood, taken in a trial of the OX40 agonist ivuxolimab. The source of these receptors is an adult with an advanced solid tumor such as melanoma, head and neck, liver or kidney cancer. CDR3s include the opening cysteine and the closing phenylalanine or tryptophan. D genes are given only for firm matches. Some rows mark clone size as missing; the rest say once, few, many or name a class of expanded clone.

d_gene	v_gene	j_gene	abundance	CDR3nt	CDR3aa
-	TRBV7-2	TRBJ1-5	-	TGTGCCAGCAGCTCCGGCCATCCTAGCAATCAGCCCCAGCATTTT	CASSSGHPSNQPQHF
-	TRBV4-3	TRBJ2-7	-	TGCGCCAGCAGCCGCACCTTCGAGGGGTACGAGCAGTACTTC	CASSRTFEGYEQYF
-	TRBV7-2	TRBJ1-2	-	TGTGCCAGCAGCTCGGACCGACAGTATGGCTACACCTTC	CASSSDRQYGYTF
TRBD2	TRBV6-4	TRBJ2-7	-	TGTGCCAGCAGTGAGTCGGCTAGCGGGACTTACGAGCAGTACTTC	CASSESASGTYEQYF
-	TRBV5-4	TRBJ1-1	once	TGTGCCAGCAGCTTGAGTAACACTGAAGCTTTCTTT	CASSLSNTEAFF
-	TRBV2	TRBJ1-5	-	TGTGCCAGCGAGCTCAGCCGGGGCCGGTTTCGCAATCAGCCCCAGCATTTT	CASELSRGRFRNQPQHF
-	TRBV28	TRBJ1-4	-	TGTGCCAGCAGTTCTCCCTATCTACCCCCCGGGGCTAATGAAAAACTGTTTTTT	CASSSPYLPPGANEKLFF
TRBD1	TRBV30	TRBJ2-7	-	TGTGCCTGGAGTACAGGGGGCGCCGAGCAGTACTTC	CAWSTGGAEQYF
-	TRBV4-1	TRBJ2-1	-	TGCGCCAGCGGGTTCAATGAGCAGTTCTTC	CASGFNEQFF
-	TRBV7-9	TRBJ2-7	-	TGTGCCAGCAGCCAGGACTACTACGAGCAGTACTTC	CASSQDYYEQYF
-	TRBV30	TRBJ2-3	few	TGTGCCAGAAACAGGGCGAGAAGCACAGATACGCAGTATTTT	CARNRARSTDTQYF
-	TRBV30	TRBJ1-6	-	TGTGCCTGGAGTCCATTCGGATATTCACCCCTCCACTTT	CAWSPFGYSPLHF
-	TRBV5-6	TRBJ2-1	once	TGTGCCAGCAGCCCTCGAACGGGGGCTCCCTACAATGAGCAGTTCTTC	CASSPRTGAPYNEQFF
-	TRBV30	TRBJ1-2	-	TGTGCCTGGGCCGGGGCTGGTGGCTACACCTTC	CAWAGAGGYTF
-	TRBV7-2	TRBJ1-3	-	TGTGCCAGCAGCTTAGAGGGGTATCCTGGAAACACCATATATTTT	CASSLEGYPGNTIYF
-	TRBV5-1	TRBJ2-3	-	TGCGCCACCATGTCCGGGACCTTTCGCACAGATACGCAGTATTTT	CATMSGTFRTDTQYF
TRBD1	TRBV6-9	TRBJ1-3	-	TGTGCCAGCAGTTATACACCCCGGACAGGAGGCTCGAGGGTGAGCGTAAACACCATATATTTT	CASSYTPRTGGSRVSVNTIYF
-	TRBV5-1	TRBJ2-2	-	TGCGCCAGTACAGGACCCCGGGCCGGGGAGCTGTTTTTT	CASTGPRAGELFF
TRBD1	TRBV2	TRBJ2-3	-	TGTGCCAGCAGCGAAGGACAGGGTGTAACAGATACGCAGTATTTT	CASSEGQGVTDTQYF
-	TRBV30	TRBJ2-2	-	TGTGCCTGGAGTGAGGGGGGGGAAGCCGGGGAGCTGTTTTTT	CAWSEGGEAGELFF
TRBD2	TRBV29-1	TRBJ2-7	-	TGCAGCGTTGTAGGGCTAGCGGGAGAACCGTACTTC	CSVVGLAGEPYF
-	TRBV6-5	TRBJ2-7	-	TGTGCCAGCAGTTACACAGTATCCGAGCAGTACTTC	CASSYTVSEQYF
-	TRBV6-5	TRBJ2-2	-	TGTGCCAGCAGCTCCGGGGTGGCGAACACCGGGGAGCTGTTTTTT	CASSSGVANTGELFF
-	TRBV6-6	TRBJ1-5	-	TGTGCCAGCAGTTCGGGGGTCTATCAGCCCCAGCATTTT	CASSSGVYQPQHF
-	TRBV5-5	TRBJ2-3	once	TGTGCCAGCAGACCAGGGGGGAGTACAGATACGCAGTATTTT	CASRPGGSTDTQYF
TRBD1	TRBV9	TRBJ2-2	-	TGTGCCAGCAGCCCGAGGACAGGGGATAACACCGGGGAGCTGTTTTTT	CASSPRTGDNTGELFF
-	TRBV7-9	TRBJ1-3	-	TGTGCCAGCAGCTTAGTCTGGGGGGGAAACACCATATATTTT	CASSLVWGGNTIYF
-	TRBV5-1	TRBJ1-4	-	TGCGCCAGCAGCTTCGGGCAGGGCCCTGAAAAACTGTTTTTT	CASSFGQGPEKLFF
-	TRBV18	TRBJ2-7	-	TGTGCCAGCTCACCACCGTTAGCGGTTGGGAATTACGAGCAGTACTTC	CASSPPLAVGNYEQYF
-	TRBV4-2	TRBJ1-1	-	TGTGCCAGCAGCTTGCCTTCGGGGGCGAGGACTGAAGCTTTCTTT	CASSLPSGARTEAFF
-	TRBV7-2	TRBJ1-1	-	TGTGCCAGCAGCTTAGGACAGGAAGGGGAAGCTTTCTTT	CASSLGQEGEAFF
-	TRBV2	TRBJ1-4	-	TGTGCCAGCAGTGGTGGAGGGAGGGAAAAACTGTTTTTT	CASSGGGREKLFF
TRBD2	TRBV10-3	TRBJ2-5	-	TGTGCCATCAGTGTAGCGGGGGGAGACCAAGAGACCCAGTACTTC	CAISVAGGDQETQYF
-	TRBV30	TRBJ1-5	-	TGTGCCTGGAGTGTAGGCGTGGATAGCAATCAGCCCCAGCATTTT	CAWSVGVDSNQPQHF
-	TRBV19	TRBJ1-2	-	TGTGCCAGTAGTATTTGGTGGATCGGCAGGAATCCTAACTATGGCTACACCTTC	CASSIWWIGRNPNYGYTF
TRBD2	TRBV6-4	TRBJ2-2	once	TGTGCCAGCAGTGAAGGTAGCGGGAGCGGTACCGGGGAGCTGTTTTTT	CASSEGSGSGTGELFF
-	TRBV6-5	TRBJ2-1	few	TGTGCCAGCAGTTACGGTGAGTCGGACAATGAGCAGTTCTTC	CASSYGESDNEQFF
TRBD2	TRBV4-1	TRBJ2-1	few	TGCGCCAGCAGCCAACTTAGCGGGGAGCAGTTCTTC	CASSQLSGEQFF
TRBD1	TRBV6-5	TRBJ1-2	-	TGTGCCAGCAGTTCCGGGACAGGGGGCTCGAATGGCTACACCTTC	CASSSGTGGSNGYTF
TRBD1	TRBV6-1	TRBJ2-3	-	TGTGCCAGCAGCCGGACAGGAGGCACAGATACGCAGTATTTT	CASSRTGGTDTQYF
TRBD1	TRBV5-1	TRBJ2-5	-	TGCGCCAGCAGCTCGGGGGACAGGTCTGGAGAGACCCAGTACTTC	CASSSGDRSGETQYF
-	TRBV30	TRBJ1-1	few	TGTGCCTGGAATAGAAGGGGAGGAGGCACTGAAGCTTTCTTT	CAWNRRGGGTEAFF
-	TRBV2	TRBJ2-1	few	TGTGCCAGCAGTTTAGGCTCCTACAATGAGCAGTTCTTC	CASSLGSYNEQFF
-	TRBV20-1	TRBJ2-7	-	TGCAGTGCTACCCAGGGGTACGAGCAGTACTTC	CSATQGYEQYF
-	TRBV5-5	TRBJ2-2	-	TGTGCCAGCAGCTTGAACTGGACACCCGGGGAGCTGTTTTTT	CASSLNWTPGELFF
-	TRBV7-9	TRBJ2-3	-	TGTGCCAGCAGCTTATTGGGCCTTACAGGGCCCACAGATACGCAGTATTTT	CASSLLGLTGPTDTQYF